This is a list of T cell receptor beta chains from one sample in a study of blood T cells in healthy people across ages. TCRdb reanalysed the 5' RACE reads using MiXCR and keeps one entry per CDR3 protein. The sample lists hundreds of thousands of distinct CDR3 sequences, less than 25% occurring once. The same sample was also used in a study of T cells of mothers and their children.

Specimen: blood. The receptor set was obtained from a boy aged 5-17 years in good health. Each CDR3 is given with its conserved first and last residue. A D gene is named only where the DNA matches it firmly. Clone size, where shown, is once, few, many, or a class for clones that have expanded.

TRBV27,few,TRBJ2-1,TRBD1,TGTGCCAGCAGTTTATATGTCTGGGACAGGGTGGGTAATGAGCAGTTCTTC,CASSLYVWDRVGNEQFF
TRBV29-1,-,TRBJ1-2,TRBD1,TGCAGCGTCGCAGGGGGGCTCTATGGCTACACCTTC,CSVAGGLYGYTF
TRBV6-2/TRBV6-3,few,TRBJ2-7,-,TGTGCCAGCAGTTACTCGACCGGGGCAGCAGCCTACGAGCAGTACTTC,CASSYSTGAAAYEQYF
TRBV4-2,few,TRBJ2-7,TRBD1,TGTGCCAGCAGATCAGGACAGGGACACTACGAGCAGTACTTC,CASRSGQGHYEQYF
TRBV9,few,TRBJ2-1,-,TGTGCCAGCAGCATCCCCGGTCGCAATGAGCAGTTCTTC,CASSIPGRNEQFF
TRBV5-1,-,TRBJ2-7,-,TGCGCCAGCAGCTTGGCGGGAAACCAAGGCGCCTACGAGCAGTACTTC,CASSLAGNQGAYEQYF
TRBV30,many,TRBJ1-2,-,TGTGCCTGGAGCACCCCCGGACAAGTCTATGGCTACACCTTC,CAWSTPGQVYGYTF
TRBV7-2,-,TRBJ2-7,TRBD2,TGTGCCAGCAGCTTAACTAGCGGGAGTTTGTCCGAGCAGTACTTC,CASSLTSGSLSEQYF
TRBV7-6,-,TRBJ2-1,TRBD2,TGTGCCAGCAGCTTGACTAGCGTCGCCTACAATGAGCAGTTCTTC,CASSLTSVAYNEQFF
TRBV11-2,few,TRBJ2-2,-,TGTGCCAGCAGCCCGATCAGGACCGGGGAGCTGTTTTTT,CASSPIRTGELFF
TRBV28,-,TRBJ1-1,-,TGTGCCAGCAGTCCTCGATTGGCGGGGGGTAGGACTGAAGCTTTCTTT,CASSPRLAGGRTEAFF